These 23 T cell receptor beta chains came from one sample sequenced in a study of cytomegalovirus exposure and HLA in healthy donors. Use of 60 Vbeta and 13 Jbeta primers characterized the PCR. Measured with immunoSEQ multiplex PCR; TCRdb has only the in-frame clones, and not every one. Found here are roughly 130,000 clones, 80% of them singletons; the top ten hold over 2.5%. Sequencing used PBMCs. The receptors were gathered from a male donor in good health and CMV-seronegative.

The V gene is TRBV11-2, the J gene TRBJ1-4; a weak D match, TRBD1 (5 bases). Germline V gene lookup returns CDR1 SGHAT and CDR2 FQNNGV. Trimming took off 1 base at V and 8 bases at J, with 11 bases between the two ends. CDR3 length: 14 amino acids. The CDR3 reads CASSLGRVGEKLFF. The DNA of the CDR3 is TGTGCCAGCAGCTTAGGCAGGGTCGGAGAAAAACTGTTTTTT.

The chain uses TRBV7-3 and TRBJ2-7; possibly TRBD1 for D (7 bases). CDR1 and CDR2 from the germline V gene are SGHTA and FQGTGA. Trimming left V 2 bases short and J 3 bases short, with 14 bases between. CDR3 length: 15 residues. In nucleotides, the CDR3 is TGTGCCAGCAGCTTACAGGGGGAGGTGAACTACGAGCAGTACTTC. It yields the protein CASSLQGEVNYEQYF. The complete variable domain, with remaining parts taken from reference TRBV7-3 and TRBJ2-7, reads GAGVSQTPSNKVTEKGKYVELRCDPISGHTALYWYRQSLGQGPEFLIYFQGTGAADDSGLPNDRFFAVRPEGSVSTLKIQRTERGDSAVYLCASSLQGEVNYEQYFGPGTRLTVT.

The chain employs TRBV2 and TRBJ2-3; TRBD1 might be the D (5 bases). Trimming shortened V by 5 bases and J by 4 bases, and 7 bases separated the two germline ends. This CDR3 contains 12 residues. The germline gives CDR1 SNHLY, CDR2 FYNNEI. The CDR3 reads CASSWGPDTQYF. In nucleotides, the CDR3 is TGTGCCAGCAGTTGGGGCCCAGATACGCAGTATTTT. The whole variable domain, filled in from reference TRBV2 and TRBJ2-3, reads EPEVTQTPSHQVTQMGQEVILRCVPISNHLYFYWYRQILGQKVEFLVSFYNNEISEKSEIFDDQFSVERPDGSNFTLKIRSTKLEDSAMYFCASSWGPDTQYFGPGTRLTVL.

This clone was counted a few times. This sequence joins TRBV6-6 and TRBJ1-1, with a tentative D call TRBD1 (5 bases). Trimming shortened V by 6 bases and J by 1 base, and 9 bases separated the two germline ends. The germline CDR1 and CDR2 sequences are MNHNY and SVGAGI (reference sequence). The CDR3 is 13 residues long. CDR3 in amino acids: CASRRTGNTEAFF. The CDR3 DNA is TGTGCCAGCAGACGTACAGGGAACACTGAAGCTTTCTTT.

This chain connects TRBV7-9 to TRBJ1-2; TRBD1 matches 9 bases. Germline values: CDR1 SEHNR, CDR2 FQNEAQ (reference sequence). Trimming took 0 bases from V and 6 from J; bases not matched to a gene: 11. The CDR3 spans 17 residues. CDR3 bases: TGTGCCAGCAGCTTAGCCTCCTGGGGACAGGGTGTAGATGGCTACACCTTC. Its translation is CASSLASWGQGVDGYTF.

The chain joins TRBV6-1 to TRBJ1-5; perhaps TRBD1 as D (5 bases). V was pared by 2 bases and J by 6 bases, with 11 bases between. The CDR3 spans 14 residues. Germline CDR1 is MNHNS and CDR2 is SASEGT. The CDR3 region has the DNA TGTGCCAGCAGTGAACAGAGGGGAGGTCAGCCCCAGCATTTT. This translates into CASSEQRGGQPQHF.

This clone was counted only a few times. V and J are TRBV4-2 and TRBJ2-3; 9 positions agree with TRBD2. CDR1 is LGHNA, CDR2 YNFKEQ, per germline. There are 15 residues in the CDR3. Trimming cost V 6 bases and J 4 bases; bases outside gene matches: 8. The CDR3 coding sequence is TGTGCCAGCAGTCCGCTGCGGGGGGGTCCAGATACGCAGTATTTT. Amino acids: CASSPLRGGPDTQYF.

The J gene is TRBJ1-3, the V gene TRBV6-4, with D perhaps TRBD1 (6 bases). Germline V CDR1 and CDR2: MRHNA, SNTAGT. This CDR3 is 14 amino acids long. V lost 5 bases and J 4 bases, leaving 12 bases between the germline ends. This chain's CDR3 is CASSPPGQGNTIYF. In DNA form, the CDR3 reads TGTGCCAGCAGTCCTCCAGGACAGGGAAACACCATATATTTT.

This clone appeared once. The chain recombines TRBV5-1 with TRBJ2-7; 14 nucleotides align to TRBD2. The germline gives CDR1 SGHRS, CDR2 YFSETQ. The CDR3 is made up of 16 amino acids. Trimming removed 6 bases from V and 2 bases from J; junction bases left unmatched: 7. CDR3 loop: CASTDQTSGRAYEQYF. Written as DNA, the CDR3 is TGCGCCAGCACCGATCAGACTAGCGGGAGGGCCTACGAGCAGTACTTC. Drawing the rest from reference TRBV5-1 and TRBJ2-7, the complete variable domain is KAGVTQTPRYLIKTRGQQVTLSCSPISGHRSVSWYQQTPGQGLQFLFEYFSETQRNKGNFPGRFSGRQFSNSRSEMNVSTLELGDSALYLCASTDQTSGRAYEQYFGPGTRLTVT.

The V gene is TRBV5-6, the J gene TRBJ1-5; 11 bases align to TRBD1. Germline V gene lookup returns CDR1 SGHDT and CDR2 YYEEEE. This CDR3 region has 14 residues. Unmatched junction bases numbered 3, after V lost 4 bases and J lost 6 bases. In DNA form, the CDR3 reads TGTGCCAGCAGCGCCGGGACAGGGGGTCAGCCCCAGCATTTT. Its protein product is CASSAGTGGQPQHF.

The chain has TRBV5-1 and TRBJ2-6, with 7 positions matching TRBD1. The CDR3 is 16 amino acids. CDR1 SGHRS and CDR2 YFSETQ come from the germline V gene. The trim removed 5 bases at V and 2 bases at J, leaving 7 bases unmatched. The CDR3: CASRKTGSTGANVLTF. DNA for the CDR3: TGCGCCAGCAGAAAGACAGGGAGCACTGGGGCCAACGTCCTGACTTTC. The full variable domain, rest sourced from reference TRBV5-1 and TRBJ2-6, is KAGVTQTPRYLIKTRGQQVTLSCSPISGHRSVSWYQQTPGQGLQFLFEYFSETQRNKGNFPGRFSGRQFSNSRSEMNVSTLELGDSALYLCASRKTGSTGANVLTFGAGSRLTVL.

About this clone itself: The junction differs from germline at one of its ends, possibly a read error. CDR3 loop: CASSLSVTELAKNSQYF. CDR3 sequence (DNA): TGTGCCAGCAGCTTAAGTGTAACAGAGCTAGCCAAAAACAGTCAGTACTTC. V gene TRBV7-9 combines with J gene TRBJ2-4, with D perhaps TRBD2 (5 bases). The CDR3 extends over 17 amino acids. The germline gives CDR1 SEHNR, CDR2 FQNEAQ (reference sequence).

The chain is built from TRBV6-5 and TRBJ1-2; 7 bases are a match to TRBD1. Per the germline V gene, CDR1 is MNHEY and CDR2 is SVGAGI. This CDR3 has 14 residues. J was trimmed by 3 bases and V by 7 bases; bases with no gene match: 8. The CDR3 bases are TGTGCCAGCACCCCAGGACAGGAATACTATGGCTACACCTTC. Translated, it gives CASTPGQEYYGYTF.

The chain carries TRBV27 and TRBJ2-4, with 7 positions matching TRBD1. CDR1 is MNHEY and CDR2 is SMNVEV in the germline V gene (reference sequence). Unmatched junction bases numbered 6, after V lost 5 bases and J lost 5 bases. The CDR3 contains 14 residues. The CDR3 sequence is CASSARDSENIQYF. CDR3 DNA: TGTGCCAGCAGTGCCCGGGACAGTGAAAACATTCAGTACTTC.

The chain employs TRBV27 and TRBJ1-1; no reliable D call. The CDR3 runs 15 residues. Trimming cost V 2 bases and J 5 bases, with 15 bases left between them. In germline, CDR1 is MNHEY, CDR2 SMNVEV (reference sequence). The DNA for the CDR3 is TGTGCCAGCAGTTTAGGGGTCGGGATGGGAACTGAAGCTTTCTTT. Translated: CASSLGVGMGTEAFF.

Note on this clone: The junction departs from the called germline gene at one end, perhaps through a read error. V usage is TRBV5-5 and J usage is TRBJ1-2, with TRBD1 identical over 9 bases. CDR3 length equals 14 residues. Germline CDR1 SGHKS, CDR2 YYEKEE (reference sequence). The chain's CDR3 is CASRLDRGLYGYTF. CDR3 DNA: TGTGCCAGCAGATTGGACAGGGGACTGTATGGCTACACCTTC. Full variable domain (outside the CDR3, taken from reference TRBV5-5 and TRBJ1-2): DAGVTQSPTHLIKTRGQQVTLRCSPISGHKSVSWYQQVLGQGPQFIFQYYEKEERGRGNFPDRFSARQFPNYSSELNVNALLLGDSALYLCASRLDRGLYGYTFGSGTRLTVV.

V gene TRBV10-1 combines with J gene TRBJ2-1, with 7 nucleotides matching TRBD1. The V gene's germline CDR1 is WNHNN and CDR2 SYGVQD (reference sequence). The CDR3 covers 16 residues. Unmatched junction bases numbered 11, after V lost 4 bases and J lost 5 bases. CDR3 amino acids: CASSVIRTGHHNEQFF. CDR3 nucleotides: TGCGCCAGCAGTGTTATCAGGACAGGACACCACAATGAGCAGTTCTTC.

The chain uses TRBV9 and TRBJ2-2; 7 bases agree with TRBD2. The length of the CDR3 is 15 residues. The trim removed 4 bases at V and 2 bases at J, leaving 5 bases unmatched. In germline, CDR1 is SGDLS, CDR2 YYNGEE. The chain's CDR3 is CASSPGLVNTGELFF. The CDR3 nucleotides read TGTGCCAGCAGCCCAGGACTAGTTAACACCGGGGAGCTGTTTTTT.

V is TRBV5-4 and J is TRBJ2-6, with TRBD2 as a possible D gene (6 bases). The CDR3 is made up of 16 amino acids. Trimming shortened V by 4 bases and J by 0 bases, and 11 bases separated the two germline ends. Germline V gene sequence: CDR1 SGHNT, CDR2 YYREEE (reference sequence). CDR3 residues: CASSAGRRSGANVLTF. In nucleotides, the CDR3 is TGTGCCAGCAGCGCGGGACGCCGCTCTGGGGCCAACGTCCTGACTTTC.

J is TRBJ2-7 and V is TRBV11-2; 9 bases are a match to TRBD1. The length of the CDR3 is 15 residues. V dropped 1 base and J dropped 5; count of bases not matched to a gene: 6. Germline assignment: CDR1 SGHAT and CDR2 FQNNGV. CDR3 protein: CASSLVRGQGNEQYF. CDR3 DNA sequence: TGTGCCAGCAGCTTAGTGCGGGGACAGGGAAACGAGCAGTACTTC.

This clone showed up just a few times. The chain has TRBV28 and TRBJ1-5, with TRBD1 identical over 10 bases. Germline loops: CDR1 MDHEN, CDR2 SYDVKM. The V segment lost 6 bases and the J segment 4 bases; nucleotides outside the gene matches: 9. This CDR3 has 16 amino acids. Written as DNA, the CDR3 is TGTGCCAGCAGCACTCTTGGGACAGGGGTAAATCAGCCCCAGCATTTT. Residues: CASSTLGTGVNQPQHF.

This clone was seen once. The V gene is TRBV2, the J gene TRBJ1-2; maybe TRBD1 (6 bases). The V and J ends lost 6 bases and 5 bases respectively, with 10 bases between them. Germline values: CDR1 SNHLY, CDR2 FYNNEI. The CDR3 extends over 12 amino acids. This chain's CDR3 is CASRSGAYGYTF. CDR3 sequence (DNA): TGTGCCAGCAGATCAGGGGCTTATGGCTACACCTTC.

The chain couples TRBV6-4 to TRBJ2-1; TRBD2 aligns across 8 bases. Trimming cost V 2 bases and J 8 bases; bases outside gene matches: 5. This CDR3 has 14 amino acids. CDR1 is MRHNA, CDR2 SNTAGT, per germline. CDR3 nucleotide sequence: TGTGCCAGCAGTGACCTCGGCGGGGGGCATGAGCAGTTCTTC. This gives the protein CASSDLGGGHEQFF.